This TCR beta chain was recorded in a study of Tregs in tolerant kidney transplant recipients. Looked up from germline, CDR1 is WNHNN and CDR2 is SYGVQD (reference sequence). V lost 7 bases and J 3 bases, leaving 10 bases between the germline ends. CDR3 size: 13 residues. Overall study results and limits: Biological reproducibility was not directly addressed, but technical replication error appeared minimal. The most relevant donor-specific Treg TCRbeta repertoire apparently came from expansion with activated donor B cells. Validation in larger populations is needed because few patients were studied.

Thawed PBMCs were FACS-sorted into unstimulated CD4+CD25+CD127- regulatory T cells, CD4+CD25- non-regulatory cells, CD4 and CD8 cells. Comment on this clone: Its specificity is not known.

Clones were sequenced by immunoSEQ multiplex PCR, and TCRdb holds only the in-frame ones, with some missing. The table has 90,000 or so clones, around 90% seen once. The sequence derives from a human donor in good health. The chain links TRBV10-1 to TRBJ1-5, with D possibly TRBD1 on 5 matching bases. The sample comprised CD8+ T cells from blood. This CDR3 is CASNRFINQPQHF. DNA of the CDR3: TGCGCCAGCAACAGGTTCATCAATCAGCCCCAGCATTTT.